The entry below describes one TCR beta chain. Its specificity is unknown. Researchers partitioned CD4+ cells into CD45RA+ naive and CD45RA-negative memory subsets. In the original workflow: Filtering was not the same, since immunoSEQ gave junction-only sequences without quality scores. Here immunoSEQ multiplex PCR was the method, and the copy in TCRdb shows in-frame clones only, minus some. V and J calls and clone size are those listed in that table; D and trimming were worked out from the DNA. The sample contains approximately 2.4 million clones, approximately 94% of which appear only once. This CDR3 spans 16 amino acids. Germline V CDR1 and CDR2: LGHNA, YSLEER. Trimming removed 0 bases at V and 3 bases at J, with 15 bases between. The data stem from a study of shared clonotypes between healthy human individuals. The study's findings and limits: Naive subsets, compared against memory subsets, generally had larger estimated richness values.

Sequences were obtained from naive CD4+ T cells sorted from blood. The sample's subset: CD45RA+ positively selected. The J gene is TRBJ2-7, the V gene TRBV4-3, with D maybe TRBD1 (7 bases). The receptor was isolated from a man between 18 and 29 years old in good health. The CDR3 DNA reads TGCGCCAGCAGCCAAGATAGTCAGGGGGGTTTCTACGAGCAGTACTTC. Protein: CASSQDSQGGFYEQYF.